The clone carrying this T cell receptor beta chain was observed a single time. This specimen comes from a study of blood T cell repertoires in COVID-19. Authors' analysis steps: Amplifying reference gene primers gave estimates of nucleated cell counts. Some clones are missing from TCRdb's copy, which holds only in-frame ones; the method was immunoSEQ multiplex PCR. The V and J calls and clone size come from that table; D and trimming were worked out from the DNA. The table shows hundreds of thousands of clones, with around 88% occurring only once. The CDR3 length is 17 residues. Germline V gene lookup returns CDR1 LNHDA and CDR2 SQIVND (reference sequence). The germline V and J ends were trimmed by 5 bases and 0 bases, with 17 bases remaining between them.

Sequenced sample: peripheral blood. The chain uses TRBV19 and TRBJ1-5; D unresolved. The sequence derives from a woman in her sixties or seventies with COVID-19, enrolled during active disease. This CDR3 reads CASSPHGGPLSNQPQHF. The CDR3 nucleotides are TGTGCCAGTAGTCCTCATGGAGGACCCCTTAGCAATCAGCCCCAGCATTTT.